Below, 26 T cell receptor beta chains from the same sample are listed, as sequenced in a study of T cell repertoires in cytomegalovirus infection. From the reads, TCRdb called clonotypes with MiXCR, one entry per CDR3 protein. The profile shows roughly 600,000 distinct CDR3 sequences, less than 25% of them singletons. The specimen was CD8+ T cells from PBMCs. Every receptor here comes from a human donor in good health (CMV status not recorded). Some clones in this sample may be carry-over from other donors' samples.

Only a few counts were recorded for this clonotype. V gene TRBV7-2 combines with J gene TRBJ1-5, with a possible D match to TRBD1 (5 bases). Trimming took off 4 bases at V and 4 bases at J, with 20 bases between the two ends. The CDR3 has 17 residues. Per germline, CDR1 SGHTA and CDR2 FQGNSA. The CDR3, as DNA: TGTGCCAGCAGCTCCCCGGGGGGGGTAATGGGAAATCAGCCCCAGCATTTT. It is translated as CASSSPGGVMGNQPQHF.

Ten or more counts support this clonotype. The gene calls are TRBV6-5 and TRBJ1-2, with 7 bases aligning to TRBD1. This CDR3 has 14 amino acids. Trimming took 0 bases from V and 8 from J; bases not matched to a gene: 6. The germline V gene encodes CDR1 MNHEY and CDR2 SVGAGI. Here the CDR3 DNA reads TGTGCCAGCAGTTACTCGGGACAGCTAGCGGGCTACACCTTC. Protein: CASSYSGQLAGYTF.

This clonotype was observed a handful of times. The gene calls are TRBV29-1 and TRBJ2-1; 13 positions agree with TRBD2. Losses at the gene ends were 5 bases for V and 2 bases for J; bases not matched to a gene: 6. CDR1 and CDR2 from the germline V gene are SQVTM and ANQGSEA. The CDR3 spans 16 residues. The CDR3 sequence is CSVPITSGGAYNEQFF. CDR3 sequence (DNA): TGCAGCGTTCCGATTACTAGCGGGGGGGCCTACAATGAGCAGTTCTTC.

In DNA, the CDR3 is TGTGCCAGCAGTGAATATGGGGGGCGGACTGAAGCTTTCTTT. Its translation: CASSEYGGRTEAFF. This chain connects TRBV25-1 to TRBJ1-1, with a possible D match to TRBD1 (6 bases). The CDR3 has 14 amino acids. V lost 0 bases, J lost 5 bases, and 10 bases lay in between. CDR1 and CDR2 (germline): MGHDK, SYGVNS. Variable domain in full (rest from reference TRBV25-1 and TRBJ1-1): EADIYQTPRYLVIGTGKKITLECSQTMGHDKMYWYQQDPGMELHLIHYSYGVNSTEKGDLSSESTVSRIRTEHFPLTLESARPSHTSQYLCASSEYGGRTEAFFGQGTRLTVV.

This clonotype was observed a few times. DNA of the CDR3: TGTGCCAGCAGTTACTTAGGACAGGAGACTCCCTACGAGCAGTACGTC. Amino acids: CASSYLGQETPYEQYV. This chain connects TRBV6-6 to TRBJ2-7, with 7 positions matching TRBD1. J lost 2 bases, V lost 1 base, and 8 bases had no gene match. CDR1 and CDR2 from the germline V gene are MNHNY and SVGAGI (reference sequence). The CDR3 totals 16 residues.

There are a few counts of this clonotype. CDR3 nucleotides: TGTGCCAGCAAAGAAATAGCGGGTCCGGCCTCCTACAATGAGCAGTTCTTC. Encoded protein: CASKEIAGPASYNEQFF. The rearrangement uses TRBV6-5 and TRBJ2-1; TRBD2 matches 7 bases. The V and J ends lost 7 bases and 0 bases, in that order; junction bases with no gene match: 12. This CDR3 has 17 amino acids. Germline CDR1 reads MNHEY; CDR2 reads SVGAGI.

This clonotype was seen at least ten times. This chain uses TRBV7-2 with TRBJ2-7; 16 nucleotides line up with TRBD2. The J segment lost 2 bases and the V segment lost 2 bases, leaving 3 bases of the junction unmatched. CDR1 is SGHTA and CDR2 is FQGNSA in the germline V gene. The CDR3 covers 17 residues. CDR3 sequence reads: CASSLKGLAGGPYEQYF. DNA for the CDR3: TGTGCCAGCAGCTTAAAGGGACTAGCGGGGGGGCCCTACGAGCAGTACTTC.

The gene calls are TRBV19 and TRBJ2-4; 8 bases match TRBD1. The CDR3 sequence is 15 residues long. Germline assignment: CDR1 LNHDA and CDR2 SQIVND (reference sequence). With 5 bases clipped from V and 5 bases from J, the junction kept 8 bases outside the gene matches. CDR3 loop: CASSQGQGSQNIQYF. The CDR3 bases are TGTGCCAGTAGTCAAGGACAGGGTAGTCAAAACATTCAGTACTTC.

The chain links TRBV5-5 to TRBJ2-1, with 8 bases matching TRBD1. CDR1 and CDR2 (germline): SGHKS, YYEKEE (reference sequence). The J segment lost 9 bases and the V segment lost 4 bases, leaving 12 bases of the junction unmatched. This CDR3 comprises 15 residues. CDR3 coding DNA: TGTGCCAGCAGCGCCGGACAGGGTTATGTGCGTGAGCAGTTCTTC. It is translated as CASSAGQGYVREQFF.

This chain connects TRBV24-1 to TRBJ2-3, with 10 bases matching TRBD1. Germline trimming cut 4 bases from V and 3 bases from J; bases unmatched to any gene: 6. CDR1 is KGHDR, CDR2 SFDVKD, per germline. The CDR3 consists of 16 residues. Written as DNA, the CDR3 is TGTGCCACCAGTGAGCAGGGACAGGGGTTGACAGATACGCAGTATTTT. It translates to CATSEQGQGLTDTQYF.

CDR3 sequence (DNA): TGTGCCAGCAGGGACCGCCGGGGAGCTTTCTTT. It encodes CASRDRRGAFF. V gene TRBV2 combines with J gene TRBJ1-1; no clear D gene. The CDR3 length is 11 residues. CDR1 is SNHLY and CDR2 is FYNNEI in the germline V gene. The ends were cut back, 6 bases at V and 10 bases at J, with 12 bases in the middle. Combining the CDR3 with reference TRBV2 and TRBJ1-1 gives the whole variable domain EPEVTQTPSHQVTQMGQEVILRCVPISNHLYFYWYRQILGQKVEFLVSFYNNEISEKSEIFDDQFSVERPDGSNFTLKIRSTKLEDSAMYFCASRDRRGAFFGQGTRLTVV.

This clonotype has ten or more counts. The chain uses TRBV7-9 and TRBJ1-5; D is perhaps TRBD1 (5 bases). Trimming left V 1 base short and J 0 bases short, with 13 bases between. The CDR3 runs to 17 residues. CDR1 and CDR2 (germline): SEHNR, FQNEAQ (reference sequence). The CDR3 DNA reads TGTGCCAGCAGCTTAGAGGTGGCAGGGTATAGCAATCAGCCCCAGCATTTT. It codes for CASSLEVAGYSNQPQHF.

Only one count was recorded for this clonotype. V usage is TRBV7-9 and J usage is TRBJ2-7, with D perhaps matching TRBD1 (5 bases). Between the trimmed V and J ends, which lost 1 base and 2 bases, there was a span of 9 bases. The CDR3 runs 14 residues. In germline, CDR1 is SEHNR, CDR2 FQNEAQ (reference sequence). The CDR3 region is CASSLVGVPYEQYV. CDR3 nucleotides: TGTGCCAGCAGCTTAGTAGGGGTTCCCTACGAGCAGTACGTC.

This clonotype was found many times. The chain is built from TRBV7-9 and TRBJ2-5; perhaps TRBD2 as D (5 bases). V shed 9 bases and J shed 4 bases, with 12 bases lying between them. CDR3 length: 12 amino acids. CDR1 is SEHNR, CDR2 FQNEAQ, per germline (reference sequence). CDR3 bases: TGTGCCAGTTCTTATCGGGGAGAGACCCAGTACTTC. Protein product: CASSYRGETQYF.

This clonotype was counted at least ten times. The rearrangement joins TRBV7-8 to TRBJ1-1; tentatively, D is TRBD1 (6 bases). The CDR3 contains 16 residues. The ends were cut back, 2 bases at V and 2 bases at J, with 15 bases in the middle. CDR1 SGHVS and CDR2 FQNEAQ come from the germline V gene. CDR3 DNA sequence: TGTGCCAGCAGCTTATTCTCAGGGGCCGGCAACACTGAAGCTTTCTTT. Translating it yields CASSLFSGAGNTEAFF.

A word on this clonotype: A junction end diverges from the germline sequence, so it may reflect a read error. The chain couples TRBV7-6 to TRBJ2-1, with D possibly TRBD1 on 6 matching bases. Germline assignment: CDR1 SGHVS and CDR2 FNYEAQ. The CDR3 runs 15 residues. The CDR3 region has the DNA TGTGCCAGCAGCTCTAGGGGGAGCTCCTACAATGTGCAGTTCTTC. Translation: CASSSRGSSYNVQFF.

In its sample, this clonotype was seen many times. The chain links TRBV20-1 to TRBJ2-1, with 14 bases fitting TRBD2. The V and J ends lost 0 bases and 9 bases, in that order; junction bases with no gene match: 7. The CDR3 is 16 residues long. Germline loops: CDR1 DFQATT, CDR2 SNEGSKA (reference sequence). CDR3 DNA sequence: TGCAGTGCTAGAGATCTGGGACTAGCGGGGGTCAGTGAGCAGTTCTTC. Translated, it gives CSARDLGLAGVSEQFF.

There are a few counts of this clonotype. V gene TRBV11-3 combines with J gene TRBJ2-1; D may be TRBD1 (5 bases). Trimming cost V 0 bases and J 6 bases, with 9 bases left between them. Germline CDR1 SGHNT, CDR2 YENEEA. The CDR3 is made up of 14 amino acids. The CDR3 nucleotides read TGTGCCAGCAGCTTAGATAGGGGAACCAATGAGCAGTTCTTC. Its translation is CASSLDRGTNEQFF.

This clonotype has more than one count but fewer than ten. The rearrangement joins TRBV7-6 to TRBJ2-2; 11 bases agree with TRBD2. CDR1 is SGHVS, CDR2 FNYEAQ, per germline. The CDR3 is 16 amino acids. Germline trimming cut 6 bases from V and 7 bases from J; bases unmatched to any gene: 10. The CDR3 loop reads CASSALAGGLIGELFF. CDR3 DNA sequence: TGTGCCAGCAGTGCGCTAGCGGGGGGCCTCATCGGGGAGCTGTTTTTT.

Only one count was recorded for this clonotype. The junction shows a germline mismatch at one end, possibly a read error. This chain uses TRBV29-1 with TRBJ2-2; tentative D call: TRBD2 (5 bases). The CDR3 length is 13 residues. Germline CDR1 SQVTM, CDR2 ANQGSEA. CDR3 sequence: CSVEESDTGDLFF. The CDR3 region has the DNA TGCAGCGTTGAAGAAAGCGACACCGGGGATCTGTTTTTT.

This chain links TRBV27 with TRBJ2-2; TRBD2 is a possible D gene (5 bases). CDR3 size: 16 residues. Trimming removed 4 bases at V and 2 bases at J, with 14 bases between. Germline CDR1 MNHEY, CDR2 SMNVEV (reference sequence). In DNA form, the CDR3 reads TGTGCCAGCAGTTCCAGGACGACTATCAACACCGGGGAGCTGTTTTTT. Its protein product is CASSSRTTINTGELFF.

The V and J genes are TRBV25-1 and TRBJ2-1; 7 positions agree with TRBD2. CDR1 is MGHDK, CDR2 SYGVNS, per germline. The CDR3 is made up of 14 amino acids. After removal of 2 bases from V and 4 bases from J, the junction contained 2 bases not matched to a gene. The CDR3 protein is CASSEGGEYNEQFF. The CDR3 region has the DNA TGTGCCAGCAGTGAAGGGGGGGAGTACAATGAGCAGTTCTTC.

In this sample, this clonotype turned up many times. This rearrangement joins TRBV7-6 to TRBJ1-1; a weak D match, TRBD1 (5 bases). The CDR3 covers 15 residues. V gave up 5 bases and J gave up 6 bases, with 19 bases separating them. Germline V lookup: CDR1 SGHVS, CDR2 FNYEAQ. In nucleotides, the CDR3 is TGTGCCAGCAGCCTGACTACGGGGGGTTTAGCTGAAGCTTTCTTT. Encoded protein: CASSLTTGGLAEAFF.

With respect to this clonotype: An end of the junction differs from the germline gene, which may be a read error. The chain joins TRBV4-2 to TRBJ2-1; D remains unclear. The germline V gene encodes CDR1 LGHNA and CDR2 YNFKEQ. This CDR3 spans 15 amino acids. CDR3: CASSQVGSSYNEQSF. The CDR3 coding sequence is TGTGCCAGCAGCCAAGTCGGAAGCTCCTACAATGAGCAGTCCTTC.

V gene TRBV10-3 combines with J gene TRBJ1-2; 8 bases are a match to TRBD1. The V and J ends lost 9 bases and 8 bases, in that order; junction bases with no gene match: 11. From germline, CDR1 is ENHRY and CDR2 SYGVKD. This CDR3 has 13 amino acids. The CDR3 DNA is TGTGCCATACAAGCAGGGGGCGCGGACGGCTACACCTTC. It encodes CAIQAGGADGYTF.

This clonotype showed up just once. The rearrangement links TRBV6-2 or TRBV6-3 to TRBJ1-5, with D possibly TRBD1 on 5 matching bases. Germline CDR1 is MNHEY and CDR2 is SVGEGT. Between the trimmed V and J ends, which lost 6 bases and 2 bases, there was a span of 26 bases. The CDR3 extends over 19 amino acids. Written as DNA, the CDR3 is TGTGCCAGCAGCAACATCTTCAGGGTTCTGAGGGCCGGCAATCAGCCCCAGCATTTT. Its translation is CASSNIFRVLRAGNQPQHF.